This T cell receptor (beta chain) derives from a study of blood T cell repertoires in COVID-19. In the study overall: Samples came from the United States, Italy and Spain, spanning acute and convalescent COVID-19. Sources were T cells, B-cell-depleted T cells, or PBMCs; the material itself was cDNA or gDNA.

Per the original methods: Cell counts per sample came from amplifying reference gene primers. Generated by immunoSEQ multiplex PCR, the TCRdb table keeps only in-frame clones and is missing some. From that table come the V and J calls and clone size; the DNA was used to work out D and trimming. The table has approximately 200,000 clones, roughly 83% seen once. This receptor was identified in a woman in her 50s with acute or convalescent COVID-19. The sequencing sample was made of peripheral blood.

The CDR3 DNA sequence: TGTGCCAGCAGCCCCGGACAGGGGGCTTTGAAAAACATTCAGTACTTC. Residues: CASSPGQGALKNIQYF. This sequence joins TRBV5-4 and TRBJ2-4; 11 bases map to TRBD1. With 4 bases clipped from V and 4 bases from J, the junction kept 7 bases outside the gene matches. CDR1 and CDR2 from the germline V gene are SGHNT and YYREEE (reference sequence). This CDR3 is built from 16 residues.